The T cell receptor beta chain described here comes from a study of human T cells and chemical hapten exposure. Study information: Scalp application of diphenylcyclopropenone was performed weekly in patients across the entire roughly 23-week study.

To note about this clonotype: Its antigen is not identified.

The time point denotes: patch test 1, 2 weeks after DPC sensitization. Described treatment: therapeutic diphenylcyclopropenone sensitization with weekly scalp DPC. Whole blood that had not been fractionated was the source of extracted total RNA. TCRdb reprocessed the RACE reads via MiXCR and lists one record per CDR3 protein. The sample shows around 110,000 distinct CDR3 sequences, about 12% of them seen only once. Germline CDR1 is SQVTM and CDR2 is ANQGSEA. There are 12 residues in the CDR3. V lost 3 bases, J lost 13 bases, and 15 bases lay in between. Overall study results and limits: It was expanded TCRs that formed significantly more large CDR3 similarity clusters than controls did. After DPC sensitization, TCRs above 1 in 1000 frequency showed no change.

This clonotype was obtained from a woman aged 50 to 60 with alopecia areata. Some clones in this sample may be carry-over from other donors' samples. Sequenced material: whole blood, taken in connection with sensitization to the hapten diphenylcyclopropenone (DPC). The rearrangement uses TRBV29-1 and TRBJ1-4, with a tentative D call TRBD1 (5 bases). This CDR3 is CSVEGPSVGLFF. The DNA of the CDR3 is TGCAGCGTTGAGGGACCTTCGGTCGGACTGTTTTTT.